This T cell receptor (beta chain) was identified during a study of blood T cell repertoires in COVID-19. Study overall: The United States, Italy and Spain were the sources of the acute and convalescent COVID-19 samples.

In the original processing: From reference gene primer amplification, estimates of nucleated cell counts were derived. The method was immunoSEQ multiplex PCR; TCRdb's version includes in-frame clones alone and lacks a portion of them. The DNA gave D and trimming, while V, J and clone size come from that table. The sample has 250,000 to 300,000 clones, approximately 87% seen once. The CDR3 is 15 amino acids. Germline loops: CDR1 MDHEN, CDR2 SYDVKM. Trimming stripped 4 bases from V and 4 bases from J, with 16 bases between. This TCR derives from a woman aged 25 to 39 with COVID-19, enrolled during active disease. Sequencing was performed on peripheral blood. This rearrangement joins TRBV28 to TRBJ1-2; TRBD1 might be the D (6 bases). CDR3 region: CASSYPGGGPYGYTF. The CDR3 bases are TGTGCCAGCAGTTACCCGGGGGGCGGGCCCTATGGCTACACCTTC.